The 24 T cell receptor beta chains below were found in one sample sequenced in a study of CD8+ T cells in alopecia areata. cDNA prepared by RNA extraction and subsequent reverse transcription served as the template for sequencing. Libraries were prepared by immunoSEQ multiplex PCR; TCRdb keeps only in-frame clonotypes and omits some of them. The data show about 180,000 clones, 50% to 75% seen once. The material sequenced was CD4+ T cells sorted from blood, taken at week 0. Receptor source: a human donor with alopecia areata.

This clone was recorded a few times. V gene TRBV5-1 combines with J gene TRBJ2-2, with D unclear. The CDR3 is 15 residues long. V lost 1 base to trimming and J lost 0 bases, with 7 bases between them. Germline values: CDR1 SGHRS, CDR2 YFSETQ. CDR3 sequence reads: CASSLPTANTGELFF. The CDR3 region has the DNA TGCGCCAGCAGCTTGCCCACAGCGAACACCGGGGAGCTGTTTTTT.

This clone was seen just once. This rearrangement joins TRBV5-1 to TRBJ2-3; 7 nucleotides agree with TRBD1. Unmatched junction bases numbered 3, after V lost 8 bases and J lost 0 bases. This CDR3 is built from 13 residues. Germline V gene data show CDR1 as SGHRS and CDR2 as YFSETQ. The CDR3 DNA is TGCGCCAGTATGACAGGGAGCACAGATACGCAGTATTTT. Translation: CASMTGSTDTQYF.

The V call is TRBV6-1, the J call TRBJ1-1, with D perhaps matching TRBD1 (5 bases). V was shortened by 3 bases and J by 11 bases, with 16 bases between the two germline ends. Germline values: CDR1 MNHNS, CDR2 SASEGT. There are 13 residues in the CDR3. The CDR3 reads CASSDTPGESAFF. In DNA form, the CDR3 reads TGTGCCAGCAGTGACACGCCGGGGGAGAGTGCTTTCTTT.

This clone was seen a handful of times. This chain links TRBV6-1 with TRBJ1-5; D not certain. The CDR3 spans 15 residues. Per germline, CDR1 MNHNS and CDR2 SASEGT. The V end was cut by 8 bases, the J end by 4 bases, with 18 bases between. CDR3 protein: CASSRVLRLNQPQHF. The CDR3 nucleotides read TGTGCCAGCTCGAGGGTTCTCCGGCTGAATCAGCCCCAGCATTTT.

Regarding this clone: At the DNA level, this CDR3 is encoded by other sequences in the same sample as well. The chain carries TRBV29-1 and TRBJ2-7; tentatively, D is TRBD2 (6 bases). Trimming took off 4 bases at V and 2 bases at J, with 6 bases between the two ends. Germline loops: CDR1 SQVTM, CDR2 ANQGSEA. The CDR3 consists of 11 residues. CDR3 in DNA: TGCAGCGTTGGGGGGGCCTACGAGCAGTACTTC. The encoded protein is CSVGGAYEQYF.

This clone has only a few counts. Other DNA sequences in the sample encode the same CDR3. The genes are TRBV5-1 and TRBJ1-1; 7 nucleotides align to TRBD1. The CDR3 is 14 amino acids. V lost 3 bases and J lost 2; bases outside the gene matches: 4. Germline CDR1 SGHRS, CDR2 YFSETQ. The CDR3 spells CASSSTGINTEAFF. The CDR3 DNA reads TGCGCCAGCAGCTCGACAGGGATTAACACTGAAGCTTTCTTT.

This sequence joins TRBV6-1 and TRBJ2-1; D is unclear. The V end was cut by 0 bases, the J end by 4 bases, with 16 bases between. Germline CDR1 reads MNHNS; CDR2 reads SASEGT. The CDR3 length is 17 residues. The CDR3 region has the DNA TGTGCCAGCAGTGAAGCGCTCAGGCGCCTCAGGTACAATGAGCAGTTCTTC. It codes for CASSEALRRLRYNEQFF.

The chain recombines TRBV29-1 with TRBJ1-1; 9 bases are a match to TRBD1. The CDR3 totals 14 residues. The junction had 7 bases not matched to a gene; V was cut back by 4 bases and J by 4 bases. Per the germline V gene, CDR1 is SQVTM and CDR2 is ANQGSEA. CDR3 bases: TGCAGCGTTGCCAACAGGGGGCAAGGCACTGAAGCTTTCTTT. Protein product: CSVANRGQGTEAFF.

V gene TRBV27 combines with J gene TRBJ2-7; either TRBD1 or TRBD2 may supply D (6 bases each). Germline lookup yields CDR1 MNHEY and CDR2 SMNVEV (reference sequence). V was cut by 7 bases and J by 7 bases, with 17 bases left in between. There are 13 residues in the CDR3. CDR3 coding DNA: TGTGCCAGCATATCAGACCGGAGGGGGGAGCAGTACTTC. Translation gives CASISDRRGEQYF.

The chain couples TRBV14 to TRBJ1-6; D not resolved. Trimming left V 2 bases short and J 8 bases short, with 7 bases between. CDR3 length equals 13 residues. In germline, CDR1 is SGHDN, CDR2 FVKESK. The CDR3 loop reads CASSQTRDSPLHF. The CDR3 nucleotides are TGTGCCAGCAGCCAAACTAGAGATTCACCCCTCCACTTT.

The chain's CDR3 is CASTRSYYGYTF. Here the CDR3 DNA reads TGTGCCAGTACCCGGTCCTACTATGGCTACACCTTC. V usage is TRBV19 and J usage is TRBJ1-2, with D unresolved. The CDR3 has 12 residues. Looked up from germline, CDR1 is LNHDA and CDR2 is SQIVND (reference sequence). Trimming removed 7 bases at V and 3 bases at J, with 9 bases between.

The rearrangement uses TRBV5-1 and TRBJ2-7; 8 nucleotides align to TRBD1. The CDR3 is 15 residues long. The germline gives CDR1 SGHRS, CDR2 YFSETQ. After removal of 3 bases from V and 6 bases from J, the junction contained 11 bases not matched to a gene. The CDR3, as DNA: TGCGCCAGCAGCTCGTTAACAGGGGGGTCTGTCGAGCAGTACTTC. It codes for CASSSLTGGSVEQYF.

This chain uses TRBV9 with TRBJ1-5, with D maybe TRBD1 (6 bases). CDR3 length equals 14 residues. In germline, CDR1 is SGDLS, CDR2 YYNGEE. V lost 0 bases and J lost 4, with 8 bases in between. CDR3 bases: TGTGCCAGCAGCGTAGGGGGGCCAAATCAGCCCCAGCATTTT. Translated: CASSVGGPNQPQHF. Full variable domain (missing parts from reference TRBV9 and TRBJ1-5): DSGVTQTPKHLITATGQRVTLRCSPRSGDLSVYWYQQSLDQGLQFLIQYYNGEERAKGNILERFSAQQFPDLHSELNLSSLELGDSALYFCASSVGGPNQPQHFGDGTRLSIL.

V usage is TRBV10-3 and J usage is TRBJ2-5, with D possibly TRBD2 on 5 matching bases. The V gene's germline CDR1 is ENHRY and CDR2 SYGVKD. The germline V and J ends were trimmed by 10 bases and 2 bases, with 5 bases remaining between them. The CDR3 runs to 10 residues. The CDR3: CATGQETQYF. As DNA, the CDR3 is TGTGCCACGGGGCAAGAGACCCAGTACTTC.

This clone was recorded once. V is TRBV5-1 and J is TRBJ1-1, with no clear D. The ends were cut back, 0 bases at V and 0 bases at J, with 3 bases in the middle. There are 13 residues in the CDR3. Germline assignment: CDR1 SGHRS and CDR2 YFSETQ. The CDR3 DNA follows: TGCGCCAGCAGCTTGGAGGTGAACACTGAAGCTTTCTTT. Amino acid sequence: CASSLEVNTEAFF.

There are a few counts of this clone. The chain carries TRBV6-1 and TRBJ1-4; TRBD1 is a possible D gene (5 bases). Germline V CDR1 and CDR2: MNHNS, SASEGT. This CDR3 is built from 12 residues. Trimming took 6 bases from V and 5 from J, leaving 7 bases between them. The CDR3 spells CASRAGNEKLFF. CDR3 DNA: TGTGCCAGCAGGGCAGGGAATGAAAAACTGTTTTTT.

V usage is TRBV9 and J usage is TRBJ2-3; D call uncertain. V lost 0 bases, J lost 2 bases, and 10 bases lay in between. The CDR3 length is 15 residues. Germline CDR1 is SGDLS and CDR2 is YYNGEE. The CDR3 nucleotides are TGTGCCAGCAGCGTAGAGGTCAGACACACAGATACGCAGTATTTT. Amino acid sequence: CASSVEVRHTDTQYF.

This clone came up a few times. The genes are TRBV27 and TRBJ1-6, with a tentative D call TRBD1 (5 bases). Trimming shortened V by 5 bases and J by 6 bases, and 11 bases separated the two germline ends. The CDR3 spans 14 residues. Germline-derived CDR1 and CDR2 are MNHEY and SMNVEV (reference sequence). The CDR3, as DNA: TGTGCCAGCAGTCTCGGGACCGTTAATTCACCCCTCCACTTT. Its protein product is CASSLGTVNSPLHF.

The chain carries TRBV30 and TRBJ1-2; 9 bases are shared with TRBD1. Germline-derived CDR1 and CDR2 are GTSNPN and SVGIG (reference sequence). J gave up 4 bases and V 1 base, and 10 bases lay outside the gene matches. The CDR3 extends over 16 amino acids. CDR3 nucleotides: TGTGCCTGGAGTGACTCCGGGACAGGGTTTCTCTATGGCTACACCTTC. Translating it yields CAWSDSGTGFLYGYTF.

This clone appeared a few times. One end of the junction is discordant with germline, which a read error may explain. The chain has TRBV30 and TRBJ1-1; D unresolved. The CDR3 is 11 amino acids. Looked up from germline, CDR1 is GTSNPN and CDR2 is SVGIG (reference sequence). The CDR3 sequence is CGGGLYTEAFF. The DNA of the CDR3 is TGCGGTGGAGGCCTCTACACTGAAGCTTTCTTT.

The gene calls are TRBV18 and TRBJ2-7, with D tentatively TRBD1 (5 bases). Trimming shortened V by 4 bases and J by 3 bases, and 13 bases separated the two germline ends. Germline V gene data show CDR1 as KGHSH and CDR2 as LQKENI. CDR3 size: 14 residues. The CDR3 DNA reads as TGTGCCAGCTCACATACCGACAGTTACTACGAGCAGTACTTC. Translated, it gives CASSHTDSYYEQYF.

J is TRBJ2-5 and V is TRBV5-1; the match to TRBD2 covers 10 bases. Looked up from germline, CDR1 is SGHRS and CDR2 is YFSETQ. CDR3 length: 16 amino acids. Unmatched junction bases numbered 4, after V lost 1 base and J lost 1 base. The CDR3 DNA reads as TGCGCCAGCAGCTTGCAGGCTAGCGGGGGCCAAGAGACCCAGTACTTC. Encoded protein: CASSLQASGGQETQYF.

DNA of the CDR3: TGCAGGGCCACCCAGAACACACCAGTGAACACTGAAGCTTTCTTT. This gives the protein CRATQNTPVNTEAFF. V gene TRBV29-1 combines with J gene TRBJ1-1; D unresolved. Germline V gene data show CDR1 as SQVTM and CDR2 as ANQGSEA. The CDR3 spans 15 residues.

This clone was detected once. V and J are TRBV27 and TRBJ1-3; tentative D call: TRBD1 (5 bases). The CDR3 consists of 15 residues. With 0 bases removed from V and 1 base from J, the gap between germline ends came to 7 bases. Per the germline V gene, CDR1 is MNHEY and CDR2 is SMNVEV (reference sequence). The CDR3 bases are TGTGCCAGCAGTTTATCATCAGGGTCTGGAAACACCATATATTTT. It encodes CASSLSSGSGNTIYF.